These T cell receptor beta chains were read from a single sample in a study of CD8 T cells in Susac syndrome. TCRdb reanalysed the immunoSEQ multiplex PCR reads using MiXCR and keeps one entry per CDR3 protein. The sample yields fewer than 350,000 distinct CDR3 sequences, 65% to 90% seen once. The specimen was CD8+ T cells from PBMCs. These receptors originate from a human donor with multiple sclerosis. The CDR3 runs from the conserved cysteine through the conserved F or W. Fields, in order: V gene, J gene, clone size, CDR3 protein. Size values are once, few and many counts, or a class for expanded clones, and some rows have none.

V: TRBV6-5
J: TRBJ2-7
size: NA
CDR3: CASSYPGGVAVSYEQYF

V: TRBV6-2/TRBV6-3
J: TRBJ1-2
size: NA
CDR3: CASSYVGVAYGYTF

V: TRBV28
J: TRBJ1-2
size: NA
CDR3: CASSHLLTGENYGYTF

V: TRBV24-1
J: TRBJ2-2
size: NA
CDR3: CAIAGNTGELFF

V: TRBV7-8
J: TRBJ2-7
size: NA
CDR3: CASSLATGDWDEQYF

V: TRBV5-1
J: TRBJ2-6
size: once
CDR3: CASGGGFGANVLTF

V: TRBV27
J: TRBJ2-7
size: NA
CDR3: CASSFGLAGANYEQYF

V: TRBV7-8
J: TRBJ2-1
size: NA
CDR3: CASSLASWGDNEQFF

V: TRBV29-1
J: TRBJ2-7
size: NA
CDR3: CSVELAGLYEQYF

V: TRBV10-3
J: TRBJ1-6
size: NA
CDR3: CAISGQGGGSPLHF

V: TRBV14
J: TRBJ2-1
size: NA
CDR3: CASSQDSQVEQFF

V: TRBV6-5
J: TRBJ2-3
size: once
CDR3: CASSYYREPSTDTQYF

V: TRBV20-1
J: TRBJ2-7
size: NA
CDR3: CSAPPDAGVRYEQYF

V: TRBV19
J: TRBJ2-2
size: once
CDR3: CASSSMDLAETTGELFF

V: TRBV27
J: TRBJ2-7
size: NA
CDR3: CASSLSRVAGGYEQYF

V: TRBV20-1
J: TRBJ2-1
size: NA
CDR3: CSADRTGDPSGAYNEQSF

V: TRBV4-2
J: TRBJ2-7
size: NA
CDR3: CASSLQDSGVSYEQYF

V: TRBV4-3
J: TRBJ1-5
size: NA
CDR3: CASSQGWGAAQPQHF

V: TRBV30
J: TRBJ2-7
size: NA
CDR3: CAWRGGHEQYF

V: TRBV3-1
J: TRBJ2-3
size: NA
CDR3: CASSQETRSDTDTQYF

V: TRBV9
J: TRBJ1-6
size: NA
CDR3: CASSVEGGNSPLHF

V: TRBV7-9
J: TRBJ2-4
size: NA
CDR3: CATDLSSAKNIQYF

V: TRBV6-2/TRBV6-3
J: TRBJ2-7
size: NA
CDR3: CATTGHPYEQYF

V: TRBV20-1
J: TRBJ2-1
size: NA
CDR3: CSARPYRAGNEQFF

V: TRBV4-3
J: TRBJ2-7
size: few
CDR3: CASSQDTGGRTYEQYF

V: TRBV5-1
J: TRBJ2-5
size: NA
CDR3: CASSAGLAGLQETQYF

V: TRBV5-6
J: TRBJ1-1
size: NA
CDR3: CASSMDRGRTEAFF

V: TRBV11-2
J: TRBJ2-1
size: NA
CDR3: CASSLFGFEQFF

V: TRBV30
J: TRBJ1-1
size: NA
CDR3: CAWSVGTPNTGTFF

V: TRBV7-9
J: TRBJ2-3
size: NA
CDR3: CASSDVLAVNHGDTQYF

V: TRBV14
J: TRBJ2-7
size: NA
CDR3: CASSQRDYEQYF

V: TRBV9
J: TRBJ2-2
size: NA
CDR3: CASSVAWDREVTGELFF

V: TRBV4-3
J: TRBJ1-4
size: NA
CDR3: CASSRLDDRNEKLFF

V: TRBV24-1
J: TRBJ2-1
size: NA
CDR3: CATSDPGTGPYNEQFF

V: TRBV20-1
J: TRBJ1-1
size: NA
CDR3: CSARDTGRVMNTEAFF

V: TRBV5-6
J: TRBJ2-1
size: NA
CDR3: CASSQFWGGNEQFF

V: TRBV18
J: TRBJ1-2
size: once
CDR3: CASSPTGPSDGYTF

V: TRBV7-9
J: TRBJ2-3
size: once
CDR3: CASSLAHEGSPPDTQYF

V: TRBV14
J: TRBJ2-4
size: NA
CDR3: CASSQSPAGRAKNIQYF

V: TRBV6-2/TRBV6-3
J: TRBJ2-3
size: NA
CDR3: CASSSPGLRTDTQYF

V: TRBV20-1
J: TRBJ2-7
size: NA
CDR3: CSASSPGGTYEQYF

V: TRBV6-2/TRBV6-3
J: TRBJ2-1
size: NA
CDR3: CASSYSRISSYNEQFF

V: TRBV28
J: TRBJ2-1
size: NA
CDR3: CASSLRLAGQYNEQFF

V: TRBV6-2/TRBV6-3
J: TRBJ2-7
size: NA
CDR3: CASSYSPSNSYEQYF

V: TRBV7-9
J: TRBJ1-5
size: NA
CDR3: CASSSTGGWGNQPQHF